Below, 4 T cell receptor beta chains from the same sample are listed, as sequenced in a study of T-cell memory formation after mild COVID-19 (dated by TCRdb to about 2021). Preparation of the library involved 5' RACE. The data were produced on an Illumina NovaSeq 6000. The public reads were run again by TCRdb, first through fastp at Q25 and then through MiXCR, and only productive beta chains were kept. All rows with the same CDR3 protein become a single entry with the most common DNA and genes. The sample yields 300,000 to 400,000 distinct CDR3 sequences; about 15% were counted once. The ten most abundant clones make up approximately 20% of the sample. Sequenced sample: PBMCs or a T cell subset sorted from them (not recorded which). The receptors originated from a man younger than 35 who had mild COVID-19 (a few samples of this study predate the infection). The sample titles of this study are shuffled in the database, so cell type and time point are left out; the donor was told from shared clones.

This clonotype was recorded at least ten times. This sequence joins TRBV5-1 and TRBJ2-7; 7 nucleotides line up with TRBD1. J was trimmed by 2 bases and V by 4 bases; bases with no gene match: 3. The CDR3 length is 13 residues. Germline V gene lookup returns CDR1 SGHRS and CDR2 YFSETQ. The CDR3 bases are TGCGCCAGCAGCCCGACAGGGACCTACGAGCAGTACTTC. Residues: CASSPTGTYEQYF.

This rearrangement joins TRBV4-2 to TRBJ2-3; the match to TRBD1 covers 11 bases. Germline V CDR1 and CDR2: LGHNA, YNFKEQ. This CDR3 region has 13 residues. V gave up 0 bases and J gave up 15 bases; unmatched junction bases: 5. CDR3 sequence (DNA): TGTGCCAGCAGCCAAGACGCCGGGACAGGGGGATATTTT. This sequence encodes CASSQDAGTGGYF.

V usage is TRBV9 and J usage is TRBJ2-1; 10 bases match TRBD2. The germline gives CDR1 SGDLS, CDR2 YYNGEE. This CDR3 has 15 amino acids. V dropped 4 bases and J dropped 5; count of bases not matched to a gene: 6. The DNA of the CDR3 is TGTGCCAGCAGCACCCTGGGACTAGCGCACAATGAGCAGTTCTTC. This encodes CASSTLGLAHNEQFF.

In DNA form, the CDR3 reads TGCGCCAGCAGGGCCGGGTGGTCTAGCACAGATACGCAGTATTTT. Protein: CASRAGWSSTDTQYF. V gene TRBV10-1 combines with J gene TRBJ2-3; D gene ambiguous. CDR1 is WNHNN, CDR2 SYGVQD, per germline (reference sequence). This CDR3 has 15 residues. V was trimmed by 6 bases and J by 0 bases, leaving 13 bases between them.